This T cell receptor (beta chain) was recovered during a study of cytomegalovirus exposure and HLA in healthy donors (dated by TCRdb to 2016 to 2017). Notes on the research overall: An earlier analysis of 587 of the donors reported 276 Gb of sequence data and 100 million to 120 million unique TCR beta sequences obtained from approximately 180 million T cells. An early release covering some 640 HLA-typed donors comprised around 300 gigabases of sequencing data and some 79 million unique TCR sequences. Of the 300 to 400 genotyped donors, approximately 83% fell in the genetic ancestry cluster associated with self-reported Caucasian donors. The aim of the study was to test whether cataloging public T cell receptors could identify signatures of past pathogen exposure. The study used immunosequencing to profile the T cell repertoires of 666 subjects and linked those repertoires to cytomegalovirus serostatus. Besides the first cohort of about 730 subjects, a separate validation cohort made up of roughly 120 different subjects was used. The study combined high-throughput TCR immunosequencing, statistical association of individual TCRs with disease status, and machine learning to predict cytomegalovirus infection status. To study patterns of TCR occurrence, a later analysis re-analyzed previously published TCR beta repertoires from 600 to 750 donors and added high-resolution HLA genotyping. Rather than drawing on any new phenotypic data, the later analysis identified candidate immune exposures from TCR beta sequences and the way those sequences occurred across donors. An earlier analysis of 587 of the donors used high-throughput TCR beta sequencing to judge whether each TCR beta V gene segment behaved as functional or pseudogenic. Donor age, sex, ethnicity and CMV serostatus were compiled together with the repertoire data. In a later genetic analysis, genome-wide SNP genotypes for about three fifths of the roughly 670 donors were used, and that subset was treated as a discovery cohort. All discovery cohort repertoires had been generated on a single sequencing platform. HLA typing covered class I and class II loci at four-digit resolution. The number of typed donors differed by locus: about 620-640 for A, B, C, DRB1 and DQB1; 500 to 550 for DQA1; approximately 610 for DPA1; and some 470 for DPB1. Four to six DR-DQ haplotypes were handled as single units for association and clustering, since linkage in the cohort was strong. Across some 400 genotyped donors of the cohort, an average of approximately 220,000 unique TCR beta nucleotide sequences per donor were sequenced, and 15% to 20% of those sequences were non-productive.

The cohort was made up of 500 to 850 healthy bone marrow donors. Cohort members were all nominally healthy when sampled, although unrecorded immune exposures were likely present. The donor was CMV seronegative and was included in the group of approximately 350 seronegative cohort members. Each donor provided a peripheral blood sample, and peripheral blood mononuclear cells were used for TCR beta sequencing. The Qiagen DNeasy Blood Extraction Kit was used to extract genomic DNA from the blood cell samples. Overall study outcomes, separate from this receptor: In a later analysis, HLA-associated TCR beta chains showed more clonal expansion and lower generation probabilities than non-associated chains that were equally common. A total of fewer than 200 TCR beta chains were listed by the study as associated with cytomegalovirus. A cluster of highly shared sequence variants was judged likely to represent a technical artifact of the sequencing pipeline. In a later analysis, several top co-occurrence clusters were reported to appear linked to parvovirus B19, influenza, CMV and Epstein-Barr virus. Roughly uniform sequencing depth across donors was assumed in presence/absence analyses, although this assumption may not hold. Correlated functional status among segregating V segments might reflect linkage disequilibrium, but an unknown experimental factor could not be ruled out. In this cohort, only TCR beta chains were sequenced, and detectable features were limited by the absence of alpha or paired-chain data. In a later analysis, the rate of TCR association differed among HLA loci, with DRB1 alleles having the most associated TCRs and HLA-C alleles having the fewest. The authors suggested that the approach could potentially be generalized to other disease states and immunological phenotypes. Immune exposure information for the cohort was limited to CMV serostatus. Because the 87-base-pair reads could not distinguish some IMGT-functional V segments, including TRBV6-2 and TRBV6-3, those segments were excluded. A further reported finding was that TCR beta sequences accurately predicted the HLA-A and HLA-B alleles for most subjects in the first cohort. In an earlier analysis of 587 of the donors, most TCR beta V segments were observed in productive rearrangements about 90% or about 30% of the time, broadly matching IMGT annotations. Cytomegalovirus status was reported to be diagnosed by the classifier with high specificity and sensitivity in both the original and validation cohorts. HLA typing was unavailable for some donors at each locus, so association tests used only the typed subset. A few of the identified cytomegalovirus-associated TCR beta chains were confirmed in vitro to be specific for cytomegalovirus antigens. Most CMV-associated TCR beta chains appeared to be HLA-restricted in a later analysis, and the HLA associations seemed to be driven largely by CMV exposure. V-gene and J-gene trimming of TCR beta chains was associated with a missense DCLRE1C variant in a later genetic analysis, and the association was replicated in an independent cohort. Specific HLA alleles were associated with roughly 16,000 TCR beta sequences at a false discovery rate of 0.05 in a later analysis. Compared with the 666-donor mean, donors in an Asian-associated ancestry cluster had fewer N-insertions in productive TCRs, according to a later genetic analysis. Strong co-occurrence of HLA alleles, especially DR and DQ, made assigning TCR associations to individual alleles difficult. Most TCR sequences were seen in very few donors, while some public TCRs were found in many individuals. Over 15 rarely observed V segments, including chromosome 9 orphons, were excluded from the earlier analysis of a few hundred of the donors because counts were too low.

As to this clone: No antigen is known for it. No base quality information exists; no much larger clone differs at one position.

Library creation used the immunoSEQ multiplex PCR assay. For the multiplex PCR, a mixture combining 60 forward primers for TCR Vbeta segments and 13 reverse primers for TCR Jbeta segments was used. The CDR3 region of rearranged TCR beta genes was amplified from genomic DNA with a multiplex PCR assay. The Illumina HiSeq System was used to sequence the amplified TCR beta libraries as 87-base-pair reads. From the authors' description of their analysis: In a later analysis, tens of millions of unique TCR beta chains were counted across the roughly 610 repertoires, and roughly 11 million of these chains were shared by at least two donors. To remove PCR and sequencing errors, raw reads were error-corrected and collapsed into unique sequences using a nearest-neighbor algorithm that merged closely related sequences. CDR3 sequences were aligned to IMGT reference sequences to assign V, D and J gene segments. For a sequence to be retained, a match of at least six nucleotides was required to both a V gene segment and a J gene segment. A rearrangement was called productive if the CDR3 had no stop codons and remained in frame with V and J, and every other rearrangement was called non-productive. Following IMGT convention, CDR3 was defined as the stretch from the second conserved V-encoded cysteine to the conserved J-encoded phenylalanine. The earlier analysis of about 590 of the donors excluded sequences that lacked an unambiguous match to a single V gene segment. An earlier analysis of a few hundred of the donors called V segments functional above 56.7% productive rearrangements and segregating when the between-donor standard deviation exceeded 5%. A statistical classification framework was built to diagnose cytomegalovirus status from the catalog of TCR beta chain sequences. In a later analysis, TCR nucleotide sequences were compared against IMGT/GENE-DB human TR gene sequences so that V and J genes could be assigned. In a later analysis, CDR3 sequences and most-parsimonious VDJ recombination scenarios were assigned using the TCRdist pipeline. In a later analysis, each TCR beta chain was defined by its CDR3 amino acid sequence together with its V-gene family, and reads without a unique V-gene family were excluded. To address suspected cross-contamination and a sequencing artifact, a later analysis removed under 600 highly shared, low-generation-probability nucleotide sequences. In a later analysis, a clonal expansion index for each public chain was calculated from normalized within-repertoire ranks of inferred template counts. Generation probabilities in a later analysis came from a VDJ recombination model fitted to out-of-frame rearrangements, and those results were checked against IGoR. In a later analysis, hypergeometric tests were used to score TCR-TCR, TCR-HLA and TCR-CMV co-occurrence, with a repertoire-size bias correction applied to TCR pairs. A later analysis estimated false discovery rates by permuting HLA or CMV assignments 20 times. In a later analysis, co-occurring TCRs were grouped with DBSCAN, and TCRdist sequence similarity was added when clustering was performed within HLA-allele-positive subsets. For co-occurrence clustering, repertoires with fewer than 30,000 or more than 120,000 public chains were excluded, along with four or five repertoires with anomalous nucleotide sharing. TCRdb mirrors the immuneACCESS table, restricted to in-frame sequences. Some clones are absent from its copies; in checked studies, under half trace to an unresolved V gene, and the reason for the others is unknown. For V, J and clone size, that table is used; D and trimming come from the DNA. The sample records fewer than 65,000 clones, approximately 70% of which are singletons. The ten largest clones take up about 5% of the sample.

From the germline V gene, CDR1 is MNHNS and CDR2 is SASEGT. From the cysteine up to the phenylalanine, the CDR3 has a length of 17 residues. The read is trimmed to its CDR3 DNA, 51 bases read in frame from base 1. V is pruned by 4 bases and J by 5 bases, leaving 10 bases of the junction without a gene match. The specimen was PBMCs. This receptor was identified in a man aged 50 or older in good health and CMV-seronegative. The chain is assembled from TRBV6-1 and TRBJ2-5, and TRBD2 aligns with 13 junction nucleotides. This receptor carries the CDR3 CASSVRTSGRRWETQYF. The DNA reads TGTGCCAGCAGTGTCCGGACTAGCGGGAGAAGGTGGGAGACCCAGTACTTC.